This T cell receptor beta chain is drawn from a study of cytomegalovirus exposure and HLA in healthy donors. Study details: Falling in the Caucasian-associated ancestry cluster were 80% to 90% of about 400 genotyped donors. General observations from the study: When the data were analyzed later, several of the most significant clusters appeared to be linked to common viral pathogens.

Points on this clone: Its antigen is unidentified.

All the people who gave samples were healthy bone marrow donors. Per germline, CDR1 LGHNA and CDR2 YNFKEQ. V lost 0 bases to trimming and J lost 7 bases, with 13 bases between them. The CDR3 length is 15 residues. PCR involved 60 Vbeta and 13 Jbeta primers. TCRdb keeps only in-frame clones here, not all; method: immunoSEQ multiplex PCR. The profile shows 110,000 or so clones, around three quarters of them singletons. The chain combines TRBV4-2 with TRBJ2-1; D remains unclear. The clonotype comes from a man in his fifties or sixties in good health and CMV-seropositive. The specimen sequenced was PBMCs. CDR3 sequence: CASSQDMVQTNEQFF. For the CDR3, the DNA is TGTGCCAGCAGCCAAGATATGGTACAGACAAATGAGCAGTTCTTC.